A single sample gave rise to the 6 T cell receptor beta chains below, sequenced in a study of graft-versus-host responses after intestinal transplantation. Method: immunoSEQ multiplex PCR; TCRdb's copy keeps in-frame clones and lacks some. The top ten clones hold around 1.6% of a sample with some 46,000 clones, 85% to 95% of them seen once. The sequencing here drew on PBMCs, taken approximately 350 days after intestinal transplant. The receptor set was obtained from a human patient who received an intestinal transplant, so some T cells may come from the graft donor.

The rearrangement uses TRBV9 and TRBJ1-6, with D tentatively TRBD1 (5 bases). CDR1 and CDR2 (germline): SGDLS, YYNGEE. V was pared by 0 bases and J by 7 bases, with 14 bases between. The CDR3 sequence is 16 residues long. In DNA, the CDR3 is TGTGCCAGCAGCGTAGATTCCAGGGTATACAATTCACCCCTCCACTTT. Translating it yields CASSVDSRVYNSPLHF.

Here the CDR3 reads CASSRQGLRYF. Here the CDR3 DNA reads TGTGCCAGCAGCCGACAGGGGTTAAGGTACTTC. V is TRBV28 and J is TRBJ2-5; 8 positions agree with TRBD1. The V and J ends lost 6 bases and 13 bases, in that order; junction bases with no gene match: 7. The CDR3 loop spans 11 amino acids. Looked up from germline, CDR1 is MDHEN and CDR2 is SYDVKM.

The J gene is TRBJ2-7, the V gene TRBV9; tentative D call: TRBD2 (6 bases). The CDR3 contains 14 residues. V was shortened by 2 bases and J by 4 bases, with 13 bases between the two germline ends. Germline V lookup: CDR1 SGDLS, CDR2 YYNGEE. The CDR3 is CASSVGRQAYEQYF. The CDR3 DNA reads TGTGCCAGCAGCGTGGGGAGGCAGGCTTACGAGCAGTACTTC.

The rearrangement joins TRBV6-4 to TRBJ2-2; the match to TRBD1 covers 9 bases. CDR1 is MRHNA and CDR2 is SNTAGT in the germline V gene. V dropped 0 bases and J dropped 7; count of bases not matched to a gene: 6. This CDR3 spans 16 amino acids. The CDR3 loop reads CASSDSRTGDSGELFF. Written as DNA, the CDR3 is TGTGCCAGCAGTGACTCCCGGACAGGGGACAGCGGGGAGCTGTTTTTT.

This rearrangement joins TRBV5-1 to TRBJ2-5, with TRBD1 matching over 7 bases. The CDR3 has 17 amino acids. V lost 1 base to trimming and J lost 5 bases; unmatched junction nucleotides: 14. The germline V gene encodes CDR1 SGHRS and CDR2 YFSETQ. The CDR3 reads CASSLRQGGGALETQYF. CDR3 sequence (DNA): TGCGCCAGCAGCTTGAGACAGGGCGGCGGAGCGCTGGAGACCCAGTACTTC.

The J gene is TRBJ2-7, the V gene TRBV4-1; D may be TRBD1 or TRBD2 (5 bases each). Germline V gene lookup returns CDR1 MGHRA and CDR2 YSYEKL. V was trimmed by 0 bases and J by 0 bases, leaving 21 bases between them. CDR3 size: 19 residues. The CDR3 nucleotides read TGCGCCAGCAGCCAAGAGAGGGGAGAATATATTGTTTCCTCCTACGAGCAGTACTTC. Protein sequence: CASSQERGEYIVSSYEQYF.